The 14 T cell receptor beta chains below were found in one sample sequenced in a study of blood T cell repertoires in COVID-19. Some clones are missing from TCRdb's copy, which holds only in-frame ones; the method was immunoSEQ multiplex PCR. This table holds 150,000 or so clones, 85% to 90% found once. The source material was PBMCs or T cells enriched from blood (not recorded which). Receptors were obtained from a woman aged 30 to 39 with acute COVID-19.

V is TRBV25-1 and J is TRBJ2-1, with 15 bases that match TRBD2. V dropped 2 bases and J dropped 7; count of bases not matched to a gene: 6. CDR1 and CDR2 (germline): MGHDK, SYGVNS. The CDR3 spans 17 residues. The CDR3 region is CASSEVTGTSGRNEQFF. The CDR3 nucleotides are TGTGCCAGCAGTGAAGTCACGGGGACTAGCGGGAGGAATGAGCAGTTCTTC.

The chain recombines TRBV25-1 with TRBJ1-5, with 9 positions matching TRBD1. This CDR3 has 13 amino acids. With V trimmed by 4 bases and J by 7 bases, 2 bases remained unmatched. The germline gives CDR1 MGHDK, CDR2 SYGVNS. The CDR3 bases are TGTGCCAGCAGTGGACAGGGGGGGCAGCCCCAGCATTTT. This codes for CASSGQGGQPQHF.

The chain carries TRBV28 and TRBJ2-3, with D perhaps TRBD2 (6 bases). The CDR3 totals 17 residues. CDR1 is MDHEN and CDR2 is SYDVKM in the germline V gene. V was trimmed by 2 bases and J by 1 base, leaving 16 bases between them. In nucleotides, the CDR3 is TGTGCCAGCAGTTTACGGAGGGTGGCGGGTGGCACAGATACGCAGTATTTT. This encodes CASSLRRVAGGTDTQYF.

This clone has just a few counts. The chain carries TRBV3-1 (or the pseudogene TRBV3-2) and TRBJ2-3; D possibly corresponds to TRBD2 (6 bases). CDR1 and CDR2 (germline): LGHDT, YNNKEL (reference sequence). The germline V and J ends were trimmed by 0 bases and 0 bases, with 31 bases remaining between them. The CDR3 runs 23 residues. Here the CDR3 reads CASSQERSGPASRKAISTDTQYF. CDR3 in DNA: TGTGCCAGCAGCCAAGAAAGAAGCGGGCCGGCGAGCCGAAAAGCCATTAGCACAGATACGCAGTATTTT.

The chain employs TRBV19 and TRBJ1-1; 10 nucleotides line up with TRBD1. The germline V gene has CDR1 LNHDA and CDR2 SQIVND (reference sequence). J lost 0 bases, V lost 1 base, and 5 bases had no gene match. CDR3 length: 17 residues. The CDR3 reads CASSIAMDRGLNTEAFF. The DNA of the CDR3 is TGTGCCAGTAGTATAGCCATGGACAGGGGGTTGAACACTGAAGCTTTCTTT.

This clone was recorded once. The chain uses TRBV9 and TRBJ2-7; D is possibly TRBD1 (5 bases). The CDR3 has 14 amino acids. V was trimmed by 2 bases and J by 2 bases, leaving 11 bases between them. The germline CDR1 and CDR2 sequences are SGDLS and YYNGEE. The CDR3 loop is CASSVSGKPYEQYF. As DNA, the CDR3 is TGTGCCAGCAGCGTTTCAGGGAAACCCTACGAGCAGTACTTC. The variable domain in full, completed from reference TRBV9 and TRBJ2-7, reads DSGVTQTPKHLITATGQRVTLRCSPRSGDLSVYWYQQSLDQGLQFLIQYYNGEERAKGNILERFSAQQFPDLHSELNLSSLELGDSALYFCASSVSGKPYEQYFGPGTRLTVT.

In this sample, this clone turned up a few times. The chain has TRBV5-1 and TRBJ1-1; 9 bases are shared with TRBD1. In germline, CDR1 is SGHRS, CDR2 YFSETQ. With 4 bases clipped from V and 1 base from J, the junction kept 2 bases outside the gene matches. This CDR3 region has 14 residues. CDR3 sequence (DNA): TGCGCCAGCAGCACGGACAGGGGGAACACTGAAGCTTTCTTT. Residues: CASSTDRGNTEAFF.

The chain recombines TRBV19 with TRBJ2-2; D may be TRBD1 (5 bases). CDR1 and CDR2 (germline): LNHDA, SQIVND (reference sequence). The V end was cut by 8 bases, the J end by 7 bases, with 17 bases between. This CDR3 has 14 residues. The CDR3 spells CASAAYRPYGELFF. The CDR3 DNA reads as TGTGCCAGTGCAGCCTACAGGCCCTACGGGGAGCTGTTTTTT.

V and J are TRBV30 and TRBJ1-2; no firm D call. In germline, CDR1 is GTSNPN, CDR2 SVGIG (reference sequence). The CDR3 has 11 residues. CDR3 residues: CGKAANYGYTF. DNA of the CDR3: TGTGGGAAGGCGGCTAACTATGGCTACACCTTC.

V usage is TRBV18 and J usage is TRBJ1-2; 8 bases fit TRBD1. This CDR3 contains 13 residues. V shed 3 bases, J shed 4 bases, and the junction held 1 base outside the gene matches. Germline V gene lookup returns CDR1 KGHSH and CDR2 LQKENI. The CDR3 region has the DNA TGTGCCAGCTCACCCGGGACAGGCTATGGCTACACCTTC. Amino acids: CASSPGTGYGYTF.

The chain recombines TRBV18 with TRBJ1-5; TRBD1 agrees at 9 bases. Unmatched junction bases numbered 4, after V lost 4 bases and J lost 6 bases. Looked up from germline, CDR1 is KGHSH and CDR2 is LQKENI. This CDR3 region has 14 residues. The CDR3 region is CASSRGTGTQPQHF. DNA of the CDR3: TGTGCCAGCTCACGAGGGACAGGGACTCAGCCCCAGCATTTT.

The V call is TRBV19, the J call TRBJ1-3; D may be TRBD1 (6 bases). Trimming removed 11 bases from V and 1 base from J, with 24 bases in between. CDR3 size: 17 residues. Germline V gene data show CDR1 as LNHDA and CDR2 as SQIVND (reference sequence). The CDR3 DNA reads TGTGCCTCCAGAGGGACACATCGGGACGGATCTGGAAACACCATATATTTT. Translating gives CASRGTHRDGSGNTIYF.

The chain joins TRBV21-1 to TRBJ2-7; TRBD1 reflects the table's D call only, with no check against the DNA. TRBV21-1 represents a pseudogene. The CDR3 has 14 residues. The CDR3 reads CASSKDRAGYEQYF. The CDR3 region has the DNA TGTGCCAGCAGCAAAGACAGGGCCGGCTACGAGCAGTACTTC.

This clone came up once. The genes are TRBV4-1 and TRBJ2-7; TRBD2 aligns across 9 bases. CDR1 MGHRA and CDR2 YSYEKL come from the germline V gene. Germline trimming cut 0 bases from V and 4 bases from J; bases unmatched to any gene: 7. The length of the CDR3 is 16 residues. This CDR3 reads CASSQEPAGGPYEQYF. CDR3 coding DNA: TGCGCCAGCAGCCAAGAGCCTGCGGGAGGGCCTTACGAGCAGTACTTC.